The rows below give T cell receptor beta chains drawn from one sample of a study of vaccination and CD4 T cells after COVID-19. Via MiXCR, TCRdb re-called the PCR reads, giving one row per CDR3 protein. The table shows thousands of distinct CDR3 sequences, with 75% to 85% occurring only once. Their cognate antigens are unknown. The sample comprised CD4+ T cells from blood, cultured in vitro. The source of these receptors is a human donor who had recovered from COVID-19. The CDR3 runs from the conserved cysteine through the conserved F or W. A D gene is named only where the DNA matches it firmly. A clone size is listed for some rows: how often the clone was seen (once, few, many), or a class if it is expanded.

d_gene	j_gene	len	abundance	v_gene	CDR3nt	CDR3aa
-	TRBJ1-1	12	-	TRBV6-5	TGTGCCAGCAGTTACGGGTGGACTGAAGCTTTCTTT	CASSYGWTEAFF
TRBD2	TRBJ2-5	16	-	TRBV7-2	TGTGCCAGCAGCTTAGCCAGGATCGCGGGAGGAGAGACCCAGTACTTC	CASSLARIAGGETQYF
TRBD1	TRBJ2-1	12	-	TRBV28	TGTGCCAGCAGTTCCGCCGGGACAGGGCAGTTCTTC	CASSSAGTGQFF
-	TRBJ1-5	13	few	TRBV19	TGTGCCAGTGGGGTAGACCTTAATCAGCCCCAGCATTTT	CASGVDLNQPQHF
TRBD2	TRBJ2-7	16	-	TRBV6-1	TGTGCCAGCACCAAGGATATGCTAGCGGGGGTCTACGAGCAGTACTTC	CASTKDMLAGVYEQYF
-	TRBJ2-7	13	-	TRBV2	TGTGCCAGCAGTGAAACAGGAAGGGGCGAGCAGTACTTC	CASSETGRGEQYF
-	TRBJ2-7	15	-	TRBV6-1	TGTGCCAGCAGGAGTCAACCCATCGAGGCCTACGAGCAGTACTTC	CASRSQPIEAYEQYF
TRBD2	TRBJ2-3	17	-	TRBV24-1	TGTGCCACCAGTGCCCCTGTCAGCGGGAGTAAAACAGATACGCAGTATTTT	CATSAPVSGSKTDTQYF
-	TRBJ2-5	12	once	TRBV11-3	TGTGCCAGCAGCGGCAAAGAAGAGACCCAGTACTTC	CASSGKEETQYF
-	TRBJ1-2	14	once	TRBV10-1	TGCGCCAGCAGCCCCGGGACGGCCCGCTATGGCTACACCTTC	CASSPGTARYGYTF
-	TRBJ2-3	13	-	TRBV12-3/TRBV12-4	TGTGCCAGCAGTTTAGCGGGAGCAGATACGCAGTATTTT	CASSLAGADTQYF
TRBD2	TRBJ2-5	16	-	TRBV20-1	TGCAGTGATCCCCCCGGGGCGGGGGGGCACCAAGAGACCCAGTACTTC	CSDPPGAGGHQETQYF
-	TRBJ1-2	15	-	TRBV19	TGTGCCAGTAGTATGGGACCGGGCAGCCTATATGGCTACACCTTC	CASSMGPGSLYGYTF
TRBD2	TRBJ2-7	17	medium-sized	TRBV6-1	TGTGCCAGCAGTCAAACTAGCGGGGGGATTCCACCCTACGAGCAGTACTTC	CASSQTSGGIPPYEQYF
-	TRBJ1-5	16	-	TRBV21-1	TGTGCCAGCAGCAAAGCCGTGGGGAACGTCAATCAGCCCCAGCATTTT	CASSKAVGNVNQPQHF
TRBD2	TRBJ2-5	14	large	TRBV4-2	TGTGCCACCAGTAGCGGGGGCCCAGACGAGACCCAGTACTTC	CATSSGGPDETQYF
-	TRBJ2-1	12	-	TRBV15	TGTGCCACCAGCAGTAAACGTCCTGAGCAGTTCTTC	CATSSKRPEQFF
-	TRBJ1-1	14	-	TRBV6-1	TGTGCCAGCAGTGCGGACTTAGGGGGAACTGAAGCTTTCTTT	CASSADLGGTEAFF
TRBD1	TRBJ2-1	14	-	TRBV6-2/TRBV6-3	TGTGCCAGCAGTACCGGGACAGTTCGCAATGAGCAGTTCTTC	CASSTGTVRNEQFF
-	TRBJ1-5	14	-	TRBV27	TGTGCCAGCAGTTTATCTGATAGCAATCAGCCCCAGCATTTT	CASSLSDSNQPQHF
-	TRBJ1-1	18	-	TRBV18	TGTGCCAGCTCACCGATACCAAGTGTAGCCAGGGGGAACACTGAAGCTTTCTTT	CASSPIPSVARGNTEAFF
-	TRBJ1-6	14	-	TRBV20-1	TGCAGTGCTAGAGATCCCCCTTCAAGGTCACCCCTCCACTTT	CSARDPPSRSPLHF
-	TRBJ2-7	15	-	TRBV21-1	TGTGCCAGCAGCAAAGTCGGGACAGGTCTCTACGAGCAGTACTTC	CASSKVGTGLYEQYF
-	TRBJ2-7	16	-	TRBV7-2	TGTGCCAGCAGCTTAGCCTTTAGCGCCGGGGCCCGCGAGCAGTACTTC	CASSLAFSAGAREQYF
-	TRBJ1-2	11	once	TRBV6-1	TGTGCCAGCAGTGCCGGGGGGGAGAACACCTTC	CASSAGGENTF
-	TRBJ2-5	13	few	TRBV2	TGTGCCAGCAGGGGGACCCCCCAAGAGACCCAGTACTTC	CASRGTPQETQYF
-	TRBJ2-2	18	-	TRBV7-3	TGTGCCAGCAGCTTAGATCCGGGGGCGGTTTTGTACACCGGGGAGCTGTTTTTT	CASSLDPGAVLYTGELFF
-	TRBJ2-2	13	few	TRBV30	TGTGCCTGGAGTGTAGGGGGTTCCGGGGAGCTGTTTTTT	CAWSVGGSGELFF
-	TRBJ2-7	14	-	TRBV6-5	TGTGCCAGCAGTTACGCGCCGGGACAACATGAGCAGTACTTC	CASSYAPGQHEQYF
-	TRBJ1-1	13	once	TRBV6-1	TGTGCCATCAGGGACACCATGAACACTGAAGCTTTCTTT	CAIRDTMNTEAFF
TRBD2	TRBJ2-3	17	-	TRBV24-1	TGTGCCACCAGTGATTTGCGGGGACTAGCCTGGAGAGATACGCAGTATTTT	CATSDLRGLAWRDTQYF
-	TRBJ2-1	14	-	TRBV20-1	TGCAGTGCCCCGGTCAGGGGAGGGCGCGATGAGCAGTTCTTC	CSAPVRGGRDEQFF
-	TRBJ1-5	13	-	TRBV2	TGTGCCAGCAGTTTTGGGGGGGAACGGCCCCAGCATTTT	CASSFGGERPQHF
-	TRBJ2-1	11	-	TRBV2	TGTGCCAGCAGTCAGTACAATGAGCAGTTCTTC	CASSQYNEQFF
TRBD1	TRBJ1-5	21	-	TRBV15	TGTGCCACCAGCAGATTAGACTTAGGACAGGGGTACTCCTTTAGCAATCAGCCCCAGCATTTT	CATSRLDLGQGYSFSNQPQHF
-	TRBJ1-1	14	large	TRBV19	TGTGCCAGTAGTATTATAGAGAGGAACACTGAAGCTTTCTTT	CASSIIERNTEAFF
-	TRBJ1-6	13	-	TRBV6-2/TRBV6-3	TGTGCCAGCGGACGGGCCTATAATTCACCCCTCCACTTT	CASGRAYNSPLHF
-	TRBJ2-2	18	-	TRBV12-5	TGTGCTAGTGGTTTGGAACGGTCCCGGGGGCGCAGCACCGGGGAGCTGTTTTTT	CASGLERSRGRSTGELFF
TRBD1	TRBJ2-7	14	-	TRBV7-8	TGTGCCAGCAGCTTCCGACAGGGGCTATACGAGCAGTACTTC	CASSFRQGLYEQYF
-	TRBJ1-1	13	-	TRBV19	TGTGCCACCGAGGGTTGGGGGAACACTGAAGCTTTCTTT	CATEGWGNTEAFF
-	TRBJ2-2	14	-	TRBV6-1	TGTGCCAGCGGGAACAGGGTGTACGCGGGGGAGCTGTTTTTT	CASGNRVYAGELFF
-	TRBJ2-3	12	-	TRBV7-2	TGTGCCAGCAGCTTAGCGATAGATACGCAGTATTTT	CASSLAIDTQYF
-	TRBJ1-1	12	-	TRBV7-9	TGTGCCAGCAGCTTCAGGGGCGCTGAAGCTTTCTTT	CASSFRGAEAFF
-	TRBJ1-3	13	few	TRBV6-1	TGTGCCGCTGTGGTCGTCTCTGGAAACACCATATATTTT	CAAVVVSGNTIYF